This entry features one T cell receptor beta chain sequence. The source of the sample is a study of blood T cell repertoires in COVID-19. Per the germline V gene, CDR1 is KGHSH and CDR2 is LQKENI. The CDR3 consists of 14 residues. Trimming shortened V by 3 bases and J by 11 bases, and 19 bases separated the two germline ends. The method was immunoSEQ multiplex PCR; TCRdb's version includes in-frame clones alone and lacks a portion of them. The table records some 120,000 clones, more than 90% of them present only once. The chain joins TRBV18 to TRBJ1-1; possibly TRBD1 for D (6 bases). The sequence was collected from a man aged 45-60 years with active COVID-19. Source material: peripheral blood. Here the CDR3 reads CASSPKTGTTWAFF. As DNA, the CDR3 is TGTGCCAGCTCACCGAAAACCGGGACAACGTGGGCTTTCTTT.